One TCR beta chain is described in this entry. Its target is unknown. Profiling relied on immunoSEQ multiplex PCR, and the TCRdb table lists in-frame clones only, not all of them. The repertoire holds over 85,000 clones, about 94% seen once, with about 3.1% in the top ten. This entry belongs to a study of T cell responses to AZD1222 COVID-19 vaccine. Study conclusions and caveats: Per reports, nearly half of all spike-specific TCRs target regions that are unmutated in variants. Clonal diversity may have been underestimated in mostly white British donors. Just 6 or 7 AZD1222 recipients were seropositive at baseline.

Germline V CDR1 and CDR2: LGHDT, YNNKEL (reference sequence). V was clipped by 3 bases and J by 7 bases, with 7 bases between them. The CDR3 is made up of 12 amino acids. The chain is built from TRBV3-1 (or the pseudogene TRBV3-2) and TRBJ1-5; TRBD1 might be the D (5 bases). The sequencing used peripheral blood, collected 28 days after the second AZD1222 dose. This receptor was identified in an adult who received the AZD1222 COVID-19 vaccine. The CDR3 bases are TGTGCCAGCAGCCATGGGGGGCAGCCCCAGCATTTT. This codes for CASSHGGQPQHF.